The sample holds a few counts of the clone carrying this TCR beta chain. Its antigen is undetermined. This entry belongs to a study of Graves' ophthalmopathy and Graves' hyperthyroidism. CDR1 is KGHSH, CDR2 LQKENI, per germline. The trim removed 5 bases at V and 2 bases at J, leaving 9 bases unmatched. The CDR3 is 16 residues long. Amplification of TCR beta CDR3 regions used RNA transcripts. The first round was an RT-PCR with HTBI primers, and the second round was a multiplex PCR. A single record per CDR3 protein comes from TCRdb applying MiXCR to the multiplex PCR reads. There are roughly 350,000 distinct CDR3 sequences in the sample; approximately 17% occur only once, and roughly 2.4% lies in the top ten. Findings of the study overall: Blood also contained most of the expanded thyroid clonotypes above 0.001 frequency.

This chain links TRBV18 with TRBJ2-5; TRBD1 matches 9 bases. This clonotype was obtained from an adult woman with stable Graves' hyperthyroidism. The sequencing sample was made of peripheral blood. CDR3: CASSSLGTGSQETQYF. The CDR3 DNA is TGTGCCAGCTCAAGCCTAGGGACAGGGTCACAAGAGACCCAGTACTTC.